This T cell receptor beta chain was captured by sequencing in a study of T cell changes during pregnancy in multiple sclerosis. CDR3 length: 13 amino acids. CDR1 and CDR2 from the germline V gene are KGHSH and LQKENI. Trimming removed 2 bases from V and 4 bases from J, with 6 bases in between. The protocol was immunoSEQ multiplex PCR, while the TCRdb copy is restricted to in-frame clones and leaves out a portion. Of about 81,000 clones detected, over 85% appear once; the ten largest clones hold more than 1.1%. The sample here was peripheral blood, taken in the third trimester of pregnancy. The chain links TRBV18 to TRBJ2-1; TRBD1 might be the D (6 bases). The sequence was obtained from a female donor in good health, enrolled as a control in a pregnancy study. This chain's CDR3 is CASSPGQYNEQFF. The CDR3 coding sequence is TGTGCCAGCTCACCAGGACAGTACAATGAGCAGTTCTTC.